This T cell receptor beta chain was sequenced during a study of graft-versus-host responses after intestinal transplantation. Turning to the study itself: The study gave all recipients anti-thymocyte globulin induction, then tacrolimus and steroids for about 3 years.

With regard to this clone: A read error may account for a junction end that differs from germline.

Sequenced by immunoSEQ multiplex PCR; TCRdb stores in-frame clones only, minus some. The sample has tens of thousands of clones, less than 95% seen once. Sequenced material: PBMCs, taken around 330 days after intestinal transplant. This clonotype was sampled from a human patient who received an intestinal transplant, so some T cells may come from the graft donor.

The CDR3 DNA is TGCAGCATTGATGGGGGCCCCTACGAGCAGTACTTC. Amino acid sequence: CSIDGGPYEQYF. The chain links TRBV29-1 to TRBJ2-7; D is perhaps TRBD1 (6 bases). The CDR3 covers 12 residues. Germline values: CDR1 SQVTM, CDR2 ANQGSEA.